This TCR beta chain was identified during a study of Graves' ophthalmopathy and Graves' hyperthyroidism (dated by TCRdb to 2017 to 2018). For the study in its entirety: Hyperthyroidism was considered stable if no progression to ophthalmopathy occurred within 18 months of follow-up. To tell Graves' ophthalmopathy apart from Graves' hyperthyroidism, and to predict which patients would progress to ophthalmopathy, the study relied on TCR beta repertoire signatures. In total, approximately 130 blood samples were TCR-sequenced: roughly 45 ophthalmopathy, approximately 75 hyperthyroidism and approximately 17 hyperthyroidism-to-ophthalmopathy patients. To explore V-J signatures that distinguish ophthalmopathy from hyperthyroidism, a discovery set of around 100 patients was enrolled, made up of more than 40 with ophthalmopathy and roughly 57 with stable hyperthyroidism. For independent validation, a separate cohort was made up of 18 to 20 hyperthyroidism patients plus 17 patients who later progressed from hyperthyroidism to ophthalmopathy. In over 5 hyperthyroidism patients, the T-cell repertoire of thyroid tissue was compared with the T-cell repertoire of blood. Once sampling was done, hyperthyroidism patients were given methimazole at a starting dose of 30 mg daily, while ophthalmopathy patients were given high-dose intravenous methylprednisolone. General study outcomes and caveats: In validation, the model predicted ophthalmopathy progression with more than 70% sensitivity and 72.22% specificity; some 13 predicted patients were CT-confirmed with GO in a median of approximately six months. Ophthalmopathy was separated from stable hyperthyroidism by the 13-signature model with 85% to 90% sensitivity and less than 82% specificity in cross-validation and with 80%/75% in the test set. No statistical method was used to predetermine the sample size, and group allocation was not hidden from the investigators. Most expanded thyroid clonotypes with a frequency above 0.001 also appeared in blood, which suggests that blood repertoires may reflect the immune response in the thyroid.

Regarding this clonotype: What antigen it recognizes has not been identified. Per-base qualities were not stored, and no clone one base away is much larger.

For repertoire sequencing, TCR beta CDR3 regions were amplified from RNA transcripts. HTBI primers and the Qiagen OneStep RT-PCR kit were used in a first-round RT-PCR, which was followed by a second-round multiplex PCR, size selection and purification. The libraries underwent paired-end sequencing with 100 bp reads on an Illumina HiSeq2000. The authors processed their data as follows. SOAPnuke was used to process the reads, throwing out any read that had adapters, had uncalled bases, had a mean Phred below 15, or lacked an exact constant-primer or identifier match. COPE v1.2.5 was used to merge high-quality paired reads. Unique nucleotide sequences were defined as clonotypes and aligned to IMGT TRB V, D and J references using MiTCR v1.1. The analysis was limited to V-J combinations with a frequency above 0.0001, which together covered 98% to 99.2% of repertoires. For each V-J combination, a TCR clonal expansion and chaos score was defined as F50 clonal expansion divided by the chaos observed in the TCRdist matrix. Welch's t-statistics and random forest were used to narrow the features down to approximately 13 V-J combinations, which were then fed into a naive Bayes classifier. Thyroid-blood repertoire similarity was quantified with the Morisita-Horn index. The public reads were reanalyzed by TCRdb: fastp trimming at Q25, MiXCR alignment, in-frame beta chains only. One record per CDR3 amino acid sequence lists the most common genes and DNA. These V and J calls are TCRdb output, not the study's own analysis. The sample table contains 500,000 to 700,000 distinct CDR3 sequences; only one count was recorded for roughly 40% of them. The biggest ten clones account for about 4.2% of the sample.

CDR1 and CDR2 (SGHNT, YYREEE) derive from the germline V gene (reference sequence). The CDR3 sequence holds 14 residues, the cysteine and phenylalanine included. Only the CDR3 DNA stays, 42 bases, in frame from base 1. Trimming removed 1 base from V and 9 bases from J; the gene matches leave 7 bases unexplained. Hyperthyroidism patients were newly diagnosed, were aged 18 to 65 years, and had a disease duration under 2 months. Anyone with other autoimmune diseases, uncontrolled infections, pregnancy or lactation was excluded from the study. Diagnosis was based on clinical symptoms, serum thyroxine, TRAb, thyroid ultrasound and orbital computed tomography. Total RNA was extracted with Trizol reagent and quality-checked on an Agilent 2100 Bioanalyzer.

Material for sequencing was peripheral blood or thyroid tissue (not recorded which). The chain employs TRBV5-4 and TRBJ2-1, with 7 bases in between that match TRBD2. This TCR derives from an adult man with Graves' hyperthyroidism. The CDR3 here reads CASSLSLASSEQFF. Here is the DNA: TGTGCCAGCAGCTTGTCACTAGCGTCGAGTGAGCAGTTCTTC.